This is a list of T cell receptor beta chains from one sample in a study of blood T cell repertoires in COVID-19. Sequenced by immunoSEQ multiplex PCR; TCRdb stores in-frame clones only, minus some. The sample includes around 140,000 clones, 85% to 90% of them seen just once. The sequenced sample consisted of peripheral blood. Source of these receptors: a man aged 60-69 years with active or convalescent COVID-19. Both conserved end residues are part of each CDR3. D genes are given only for firm matches. Not all rows give a size; the values are once, few, many and, for expanded clones, a class.

D,V,J,size,CDR3,DNA
TRBD2,TRBV6-5,TRBJ2-7,.,CASSYSRLADEQYF,TGTGCCAGCAGTTACTCTCGACTAGCGGACGAGCAGTACTTC
.,TRBV12-3/TRBV12-4,TRBJ2-3,.,CASRITSTDTQYF,TGTGCCAGCAGGATTACTAGCACAGATACGCAGTATTTT
TRBD1,TRBV19,TRBJ1-1,once,CASSTNRGRGAFF,TGTGCCAGTAGTACAAACAGGGGGCGAGGGGCTTTCTTT
.,TRBV21-1,TRBJ1-1,.,CAISTGRGNTEAFF,TGTGCCATTTCGACAGGGCGGGGAAACACTGAAGCTTTCTTT
.,TRBV19,TRBJ1-4,.,CASSAGAAGTNEKLFF,TGTGCCAGTAGCGCGGGGGCCGCGGGGACTAATGAAAAACTGTTTTTT
TRBD2,TRBV7-3,TRBJ2-2,.,CASSLSSGSSTGELFF,TGTGCCAGCAGCCTATCTAGCGGGAGTAGCACCGGGGAGCTGTTTTTT
.,TRBV6-1,TRBJ2-3,.,CASSDTEIFSTDTQYF,TGTGCCAGCAGTGACACGGAGATATTTAGCACAGATACGCAGTATTTT
.,TRBV27,TRBJ1-5,.,CASSLDFPGAQKEPQHF,TGTGCCAGCAGTTTGGATTTTCCAGGGGCCCAAAAGGAGCCCCAGCATTTT
TRBD1,TRBV6-5,TRBJ1-2,.,CASTIGQGGGGYTF,TGTGCCAGCACCATTGGACAGGGAGGAGGAGGCTACACCTTC
.,TRBV19,TRBJ1-6,.,CASSMGSSYNSPLHF,TGTGCCAGTAGTATGGGGAGCTCCTATAATTCACCCCTCCACTTT
.,TRBV5-8,TRBJ2-3,.,CASRRVITDTQYF,TGTGCCAGCAGGAGGGTTATAACAGATACGCAGTATTTT
TRBD2,TRBV12-3/TRBV12-4,TRBJ2-7,.,CASGTSSKAEQYF,TGTGCCAGCGGGACTAGCTCGAAGGCCGAGCAGTACTTC
TRBD2,TRBV27,TRBJ2-7,.,CASSPRLAGPYEQYF,TGTGCCAGCAGTCCCCGACTAGCGGGCCCCTACGAGCAGTACTTC
TRBD1,TRBV3-1/TRBV3-2,TRBJ1-1,few,CASRPTGLAEAFF,TGTGCCAGCAGACCGACAGGGCTCGCTGAAGCTTTCTTT
TRBD1,TRBV18,TRBJ2-1,.,CASSPRIGDRVESSSYNEQFF,TGTGCCAGCTCACCACGGATCGGGGACAGGGTCGAATCTAGCTCCTACAATGAGCAGTTCTTC
.,TRBV19,TRBJ1-3,few,CASSRGGPNGSGNTIYF,TGTGCCAGTAGTAGAGGGGGACCGAATGGCTCTGGAAACACCATATATTTT
TRBD1,TRBV30,TRBJ2-2,.,CAWRVQGEYTGELFF,TGTGCCTGGAGAGTACAGGGGGAGTACACCGGGGAGCTGTTTTTT
TRBD1,TRBV18,TRBJ2-1,.,CASSLGQGWSNEQFF,TGTGCCAGCTCCCTAGGACAGGGGTGGTCCAATGAGCAGTTCTTC
TRBD2,TRBV10-1,TRBJ2-7,.,CASSESGLAGDYEQYF,TGCGCCAGCAGTGAGTCTGGGCTAGCGGGGGACTACGAGCAGTACTTC
.,TRBV2,TRBJ2-5,.,CASSDGLETQYF,TGTGCCAGCAGTGATGGGCTAGAGACCCAGTACTTC
TRBD1,TRBV5-1,TRBJ2-6,.,CASSLGTATSGANVLTF,TGCGCCAGCAGCCTAGGGACAGCGACCTCTGGGGCCAACGTCCTGACTTTC
TRBD1,TRBV4-2,TRBJ1-5,.,CASSQGTGTVDQPQHF,TGTGCCAGCAGCCAAGGAACCGGGACAGTGGATCAGCCCCAGCATTTT
TRBD1,TRBV18,TRBJ2-1,once,CASSPVQGSSYNEQFF,TGTGCCAGCTCACCGGTACAGGGGAGCTCCTACAATGAGCAGTTCTTC